The 23 T cell receptor beta chains below were found in one sample sequenced in a study of shared T cell receptors in the human thymus. Generated by immunoSEQ multiplex PCR, the TCRdb table keeps only in-frame clones and is missing some. The sample has about 660,000 clones, roughly 88% seen once. These sequences were also reported in another study, on human thymus T cells.

Sequencing used thymocytes. These receptors all come from a boy less than two years old with a congenital heart defect.

V is TRBV13 and J is TRBJ2-1; D remains unclear. The CDR3 covers 15 residues. Per germline, CDR1 PRHDT and CDR2 FYEKMQ (reference sequence). V was clipped by 0 bases and J by 4 bases, with 10 bases between them. The CDR3, as DNA: TGTGCCAGCAGCTTAGGCCCTGGGCCATACAATGAGCAGTTCTTC. Its translation: CASSLGPGPYNEQFF.

The gene calls are TRBV18 and TRBJ2-7, with TRBD2 as a possible D gene (5 bases). V lost 0 bases, J lost 5 bases, and 8 bases lay in between. This CDR3 contains 13 residues. Looked up from germline, CDR1 is KGHSH and CDR2 is LQKENI. For the CDR3, the DNA is TGTGCCAGCTCACCACCGAGTAGCGACGAGCAGTACTTC. Protein: CASSPPSSDEQYF. Filled out from reference TRBV18 and TRBJ2-7, the complete variable domain reads NAGVMQNPRHLVRRRGQEARLRCSPMKGHSHVYWYRQLPEEGLKFMVYLQKENIIDESGMPKERFSAEFPKEGPSILRIQQVVRGDSAAYFCASSPPSSDEQYFGPGTRLTVT.

This clone was detected only a few times. The DNA for the CDR3 is TGTGCCAGTAGTTACCCGGGACAGCTTAATGAAAAACTGTTTTTT. Its protein product is CASSYPGQLNEKLFF. The J gene is TRBJ1-4, the V gene TRBV19; 7 nucleotides agree with TRBD1. The CDR3 contains 15 residues. The V and J ends lost 5 bases and 4 bases, in that order; junction bases with no gene match: 7. Germline V CDR1 and CDR2: LNHDA, SQIVND (reference sequence).

Regarding this clone: The junction departs from germline at one end; a sequencing error may be responsible. The chain carries TRBV11-2 and TRBJ2-5, with TRBD1 matching 7 bases. The CDR3 contains 16 residues. Germline V CDR1 and CDR2: SGHAT, FQNNGV. The CDR3, as DNA: TGTGCCAGCAGCCCTACCCGAGGACAGGCAATAGAGGCCCAGTACTTC. This codes for CASSPTRGQAIEAQYF.

V gene TRBV10-2 combines with J gene TRBJ1-2; no reliable D call. The CDR3 length is 13 residues. Trimming left V 2 bases short and J 2 bases short, with 6 bases between. Germline CDR1 WSHSY, CDR2 SAAADI. The CDR3: CASSEGQNYGYTF. The CDR3 DNA reads TGCGCCAGCAGTGAGGGGCAGAACTATGGCTACACCTTC.

The chain employs TRBV7-3 and TRBJ2-3; D is perhaps TRBD2 (5 bases). Trimming cost V 5 bases and J 2 bases, with 14 bases left between them. The CDR3 runs 15 residues. Germline CDR1 SGHTA, CDR2 FQGTGA. CDR3 DNA sequence: TGTGCCAGCAGCGAACTAGGGCCCTTCACAGATACGCAGTATTTT. It specifies CASSELGPFTDTQYF. Using reference TRBV7-3 and TRBJ2-3 for the parts outside the CDR3, the full variable domain is GAGVSQTPSNKVTEKGKYVELRCDPISGHTALYWYRQSLGQGPEFLIYFQGTGAADDSGLPNDRFFAVRPEGSVSTLKIQRTERGDSAVYLCASSELGPFTDTQYFGPGTRLTVL.

The V call is TRBV5-1, the J call TRBJ2-3; 8 nucleotides line up with TRBD2. V lost 0 bases and J lost 1; bases outside the gene matches: 4. This CDR3 is built from 16 residues. CDR1 is SGHRS and CDR2 is YFSETQ in the germline V gene. This CDR3 reads CASSLEAGGRTDTQYF. The CDR3 bases are TGCGCCAGCAGCTTGGAGGCGGGAGGCCGCACAGATACGCAGTATTTT.

The chain is built from TRBV4-3 and TRBJ2-3, with D possibly TRBD2 on 5 matching bases. V was shortened by 2 bases and J by 1 base, with 10 bases between the two germline ends. Germline CDR1 is LGHNA and CDR2 is YSLEER. The CDR3 runs 15 residues. CDR3 DNA: TGCGCCAGCAGCCAATGGAGGACCGGCACAGATACGCAGTATTTT. Amino acids: CASSQWRTGTDTQYF.

CDR3 sequence (DNA): TGTGCCATTGGGAGGGACCACCAAGAGACCCAGTACTTC. Translation: CAIGRDHQETQYF. The V call is TRBV6-6, the J call TRBJ2-5; TRBD2 agrees at 7 bases. Germline V gives CDR1 MNHNY, CDR2 SVGAGI (reference sequence). The V segment lost 10 bases and the J segment 0 bases; nucleotides outside the gene matches: 5. The CDR3 totals 13 residues.

The V gene is TRBV10-2, the J gene TRBJ2-1; perhaps TRBD2 as D (6 bases). Germline lookup yields CDR1 WSHSY and CDR2 SAAADI. The CDR3 contains 15 residues. V was clipped by 1 base and J by 3 bases, with 10 bases between them. CDR3 in DNA: TGCGCCAGCAGTGAGTTGGAGGGAGGCTACAATGAGCAGTTCTTC. This sequence encodes CASSELEGGYNEQFF.

This clone was counted a single time. The V gene is TRBV28, the J gene TRBJ1-4, with TRBD1 matching over 9 bases. CDR1 MDHEN and CDR2 SYDVKM come from the germline V gene. CDR3 length equals 14 residues. Trimming removed 4 bases from V and 7 bases from J; junction bases left unmatched: 4. In DNA form, the CDR3 reads TGTGCCAGCAGTTGCGACAGGGGGGCTGAAAAACTGTTTTTT. This sequence encodes CASSCDRGAEKLFF.

This chain connects TRBV19 to TRBJ2-1, with D perhaps matching TRBD1 (6 bases). V dropped 5 bases and J dropped 0 bases, with 20 bases sitting between them. There are 18 residues in the CDR3. The germline CDR1 and CDR2 sequences are LNHDA and SQIVND (reference sequence). CDR3 amino acids: CASSRWHRVTGSYNEQFF. The CDR3 DNA reads TGTGCCAGTAGTCGATGGCACAGGGTTACGGGCTCCTACAATGAGCAGTTCTTC.

This clone was picked up one time. CDR3 protein: CASSPGQRSIYGYTF. Written as DNA, the CDR3 is TGTGCCAGCAGCCCGGGACAGAGATCTATCTATGGCTACACCTTC. J is TRBJ1-2 and V is TRBV11-2, with 7 bases identical to TRBD1. The CDR3 runs to 15 residues. CDR1 SGHAT and CDR2 FQNNGV come from the germline V gene. Unmatched junction bases numbered 10, after V lost 5 bases and J lost 4 bases.

This clone has a handful of counts. The chain couples TRBV5-3 to TRBJ2-1, with 9 bases fitting TRBD2. TRBV5-3 is assigned to the ORF class and has an uncertain function. The CDR3 totals 16 residues. V lost 0 bases, J lost 6 bases, and 7 bases stayed unmatched. This CDR3 reads CARSLGGSGSFNEQFF. CDR3 in DNA: TGTGCCAGAAGCTTGGGGGGTAGCGGGAGTTTCAATGAGCAGTTCTTC.

The CDR3 spells CASSWLDRGRETQYF. DNA of the CDR3: TGCGCCAGCAGTTGGTTGGACAGGGGGCGAGAGACCCAGTACTTC. The chain has TRBV5-1 and TRBJ2-5; 11 nucleotides agree with TRBD1. In germline, CDR1 is SGHRS, CDR2 YFSETQ. CDR3 length: 15 residues. V lost 5 bases to trimming and J lost 4 bases; unmatched junction nucleotides: 7.

J is TRBJ1-2 and V is TRBV27; 11 bases are a match to TRBD1. The CDR3 contains 16 residues. The V gene end was trimmed by 4 bases and the J gene end by 7 bases; junction bases not matched to a gene: 11. CDR1 MNHEY and CDR2 SMNVEV come from the germline V gene (reference sequence). The CDR3 spells CASSSSYGQGATGYTF. The CDR3 nucleotides are TGTGCCAGCAGTTCCTCCTATGGACAGGGGGCTACTGGCTACACCTTC.

This clone appeared a single time. The chain uses TRBV9 and TRBJ2-2; D is possibly TRBD2 (5 bases). V was trimmed by 0 bases and J by 7 bases, leaving 13 bases between them. This CDR3 comprises 15 residues. Germline lookup yields CDR1 SGDLS and CDR2 YYNGEE. CDR3 region: CASSVVGLRGGELFF. In DNA, the CDR3 is TGTGCCAGCAGCGTAGTGGGCCTCCGGGGCGGGGAGCTGTTTTTT.

This rearrangement joins TRBV5-1 to TRBJ2-5, with D perhaps TRBD2 (6 bases). The J call may be in error: the DNA end matches TRBJ2-7 better. Germline values: CDR1 SGHRS, CDR2 YFSETQ. The CDR3 loop spans 15 amino acids. CDR3 protein: CASSAQPGSLYEQYF. CDR3 nucleotides: TGCGCCAGCAGCGCTCAACCCGGGAGCTTGTACGAGCAGTACTTC.

The CDR3 protein is CASSLWHRGRDTQYF. CDR3 in DNA: TGTGCCAGCAGCTTGTGGCACCGCGGGAGGGATACGCAGTATTTT. The V gene is TRBV5-6, the J gene TRBJ2-3; 8 nucleotides line up with TRBD2. The germline V gene encodes CDR1 SGHDT and CDR2 YYEEEE. The CDR3 is 15 amino acids. V was clipped by 1 base and J by 6 bases; unmatched bases: 7.

Of note for this clone: The same CDR3 arises from other DNA sequences in this sample as well. The J gene is TRBJ2-1, the V gene TRBV10-1, with 11 bases aligning to TRBD2. With 0 bases clipped from V and 6 bases from J, the junction kept 4 bases outside the gene matches. Germline V CDR1 and CDR2: WNHNN, SYGVQD (reference sequence). The CDR3 spans 16 residues. The CDR3 spells CASSESLAGGGNEQFF. The CDR3 DNA follows: TGCGCCAGCAGTGAGTCGTTAGCGGGAGGGGGCAATGAGCAGTTCTTC.

For the CDR3, the DNA is TGTGCCAGCAGCTACAACAGGGATCGCTACGAGCAGTACTTC. Translation: CASSYNRDRYEQYF. The rearrangement uses TRBV11-3 and TRBJ2-7; TRBD1 might be the D (6 bases). From germline, CDR1 is SGHNT and CDR2 YENEEA. Trimming left V 4 bases short and J 3 bases short, with 13 bases between. This CDR3 has 14 residues. The full variable domain, with the rest looked up from reference TRBV11-3 and TRBJ2-7, is EAGVVQSPRYKIIEKKQPVAFWCNPISGHNTLYWYLQNLGQGPELLIRYENEEAVDDSQLPKDRFSAERLKGVDSTLKIQPAELGDSAVYLCASSYNRDRYEQYFGPGTRLTVT.

The chain employs TRBV5-4 and TRBJ2-1; D gene uncertain. With 2 bases removed from V and 7 bases from J, the gap between germline ends came to 10 bases. This CDR3 spans 13 amino acids. Germline-derived CDR1 and CDR2 are SGHNT and YYREEE (reference sequence). CDR3 sequence (DNA): TGTGCCAGCAGCTTACTGAGCCTTAATGAGCAGTTCTTC. Translation: CASSLLSLNEQFF.

The CDR3, as DNA: TGCGCCAGCAGCCCCGGGGGATTAGGACAGGGGGCTTGTGGCTACACCTTC. Its translation is CASSPGGLGQGACGYTF. V and J are TRBV4-1 and TRBJ1-2, with 11 positions matching TRBD1. The CDR3 totals 17 residues. Per germline, CDR1 MGHRA and CDR2 YSYEKL. The trim removed 4 bases at V and 7 bases at J, leaving 14 bases unmatched.